The present T cell receptor (beta chain) was sequenced within a study of blood T cell repertoires in COVID-19 (dated by TCRdb to 2018 to 2021). About the study as a whole: Samples covering the acute and convalescent phases of COVID-19 were provided by collaborators in the United States, Italy and Spain. The prospective study material was composed of cDNA or gDNA derived from T cells, B-cell-depleted T cells, or PBMCs. The dataset comprised deeply sampled blood TCRbeta repertoires from subjects exposed to, actively infected with, or recovered from COVID-19. The repertoires were released in a freely available public database intended as a resource for research on the immune response to SARS-CoV-2. Samples were obtained from the ongoing ImmuneRACE study (first 160 participants) and from 1,254 subjects provided by 6 global collaborators. Sample metadata almost always included a de-identified subject ID, COVID-19 status, age in years and sex. Where available, HLA class I and class II types were taken from metadata supplied by the sample provider and were not determined by assay-based typing.

TCRbeta CDR3 regions were amplified from genomic DNA using the immunoSEQ Assay, a bias-controlled multiplex PCR. Per the authors' processing: Nucleated cell counts per sample were estimated from amplification of reference gene primers within the assay. To quantify the absolute abundance of each unique TCRbeta CDR3 rearrangement, sequence reads were collapsed and filtered. Productive Simpson clonality was computed per sample as the square root of Simpson's diversity index over productive rearrangements. TCRdb obtained this table from immuneACCESS and retained in-frame rearrangements with V and J assigned. These tables miss some clones; where compared with another copy, unresolved V genes account for less than half of the shortfall, and the remainder is unexplained. Clonal size and the V and J genes are those of that table, whereas D and trimming came from the DNA. The sample yields hundreds of thousands of clones; around 90% were counted once. Clones ranked in the top ten supply around 1.8% of the sample.

Concerning this clone: This receptor's antigen is unknown. No qualities accompany the bases; no much larger clone lies one base away.

CDR1 and CDR2 are drawn from the germline V gene (reference sequence): LGHDT, YNNKEL. Trimming accounts for 6 bases at V and 5 bases at J, while the number of junction bases matched to no gene is 5. The CDR3 contains 13 residues, cysteine and phenylalanine counted. Kept here is only the CDR3 DNA, which spans 39 bases and is read in frame from base 1. In the prospective study, participants were about 18 to 100 years old, resided in about two dozen geographic areas of the United States, and were enrolled through a virtual design. To assign participants to cohorts, the prospective study relied on clinical history that participants themselves reported in a screening survey and a study questionnaire. Recovered participants in ImmuneRACE Cohort 3 were defined by two consecutive negative NP/OP PCR tests, clearance by a healthcare professional, or resolution of symptoms. In the prospective study, whole blood, serum and a nasopharyngeal or oropharyngeal swab were collected from each participant by mobile phlebotomists. Prospective study participants could optionally give additional blood draws and questionnaires over an approximately two-month period. Prospective study blood samples were shipped either frozen or at room temperature before DNA extraction.

Findings and caveats that apply to the study as a whole: The quantity of clinical and demographic metadata differed by source and by participant and was supplied without curation.

The TCR comes from a woman in her late teens or twenties who had recovered from COVID-19. Sequencing was carried out using PBMCs or T cells enriched from blood (not recorded which). This chain joins TRBV3-1 (or the pseudogene TRBV3-2) to TRBJ2-3; 7 bases in between match TRBD2. For the CDR3, the sequence is CASRRGEGDTQYF. The DNA sequence is TGTGCCAGCAGACGGGGGGAGGGAGATACGCAGTATTTT.